The next 4 T cell receptor beta chains were all read from a single sample in a study of PD-1 blockade in mismatch repair-deficient tumors. Data came from immunoSEQ multiplex PCR; TCRdb stores just in-frame clones and leaves some out. The sample consists of about 130,000 clones, roughly 90% of them appearing once. This specimen was peripheral blood, taken approximately 69 weeks after starting pembrolizumab. All receptors derive from an adult with mismatch repair-deficient cancer.

The rearrangement uses TRBV2 and TRBJ2-3, with D possibly TRBD1 on 5 matching bases. The CDR3 is 15 amino acids. CDR1 and CDR2 (germline): SNHLY, FYNNEI. V gave up 4 bases and J gave up 0 bases, with 11 bases separating them. CDR3: CASSAAGISTDTQYF. CDR3 nucleotides: TGTGCCAGCAGTGCGGCAGGGATAAGCACAGATACGCAGTATTTT.

The V gene is TRBV18, the J gene TRBJ2-5; D perhaps matches TRBD2 (6 bases). Trimming stripped 6 bases from V and 0 bases from J, with 8 bases between. Per the germline V gene, CDR1 is KGHSH and CDR2 is LQKENI. The CDR3 sequence is 13 residues long. The DNA of the CDR3 is TGTGCCAGCTCGCGGGATTACCAAGAGACCCAGTACTTC. Translating gives CASSRDYQETQYF.

The gene calls are TRBV19 and TRBJ2-4; D gene uncertain. The CDR3 spans 11 residues. The germline V gene has CDR1 LNHDA and CDR2 SQIVND (reference sequence). The germline V and J ends were trimmed by 1 base and 8 bases, with 3 bases remaining between them. In DNA, the CDR3 is TGTGCCAGTAGTATAGCCCACATTCAGTACTTC. It codes for CASSIAHIQYF.

This clone was recorded a few times. The V gene is TRBV4-1, the J gene TRBJ1-2; 7 bases map to TRBD1. Germline CDR1 is MGHRA and CDR2 is YSYEKL. V shed 4 bases, J shed 0 bases, and the junction held 5 bases outside the gene matches. The CDR3 extends over 15 amino acids. As DNA, the CDR3 is TGCGCCAGCAGCCCCCGGGACAGCTCTAACTATGGCTACACCTTC. This sequence encodes CASSPRDSSNYGYTF.